This T cell receptor (beta chain) was retrieved from a study of shared clonotypes between healthy human individuals. Whole-study findings and limits: Genetic and exposure-history diversity was limited by the small donor number.

Notes on this clone: The antigen is undetermined.

Participating donors were healthy, HIV-negative adults free of recent acute infections or vaccinations. The data were produced by immunoSEQ multiplex PCR, yet TCRdb's version contains in-frame clones alone and is incomplete. The sample records approximately 2.5 million clones, roughly 93% being singletons. The CDR3 spans 13 residues. Germline lookup yields CDR1 MNHNY and CDR2 SVGAGI (reference sequence). V shed 1 base and J shed 3 bases, with 6 bases lying between them. V gene TRBV6-6 combines with J gene TRBJ1-2; D unresolved. The sequencing input was naive CD4+ T cells from PBMCs. Subset: CD45RA+ positively selected. This clonotype was sampled from a man aged 18 to 30 in good health. Some clones in this sample may be carry-over from other donors' samples. CDR3 coding DNA: TGTGCCAGCAGTTACTTTAGTCACTATGGCTACACCTTC. Translation: CASSYFSHYGYTF.